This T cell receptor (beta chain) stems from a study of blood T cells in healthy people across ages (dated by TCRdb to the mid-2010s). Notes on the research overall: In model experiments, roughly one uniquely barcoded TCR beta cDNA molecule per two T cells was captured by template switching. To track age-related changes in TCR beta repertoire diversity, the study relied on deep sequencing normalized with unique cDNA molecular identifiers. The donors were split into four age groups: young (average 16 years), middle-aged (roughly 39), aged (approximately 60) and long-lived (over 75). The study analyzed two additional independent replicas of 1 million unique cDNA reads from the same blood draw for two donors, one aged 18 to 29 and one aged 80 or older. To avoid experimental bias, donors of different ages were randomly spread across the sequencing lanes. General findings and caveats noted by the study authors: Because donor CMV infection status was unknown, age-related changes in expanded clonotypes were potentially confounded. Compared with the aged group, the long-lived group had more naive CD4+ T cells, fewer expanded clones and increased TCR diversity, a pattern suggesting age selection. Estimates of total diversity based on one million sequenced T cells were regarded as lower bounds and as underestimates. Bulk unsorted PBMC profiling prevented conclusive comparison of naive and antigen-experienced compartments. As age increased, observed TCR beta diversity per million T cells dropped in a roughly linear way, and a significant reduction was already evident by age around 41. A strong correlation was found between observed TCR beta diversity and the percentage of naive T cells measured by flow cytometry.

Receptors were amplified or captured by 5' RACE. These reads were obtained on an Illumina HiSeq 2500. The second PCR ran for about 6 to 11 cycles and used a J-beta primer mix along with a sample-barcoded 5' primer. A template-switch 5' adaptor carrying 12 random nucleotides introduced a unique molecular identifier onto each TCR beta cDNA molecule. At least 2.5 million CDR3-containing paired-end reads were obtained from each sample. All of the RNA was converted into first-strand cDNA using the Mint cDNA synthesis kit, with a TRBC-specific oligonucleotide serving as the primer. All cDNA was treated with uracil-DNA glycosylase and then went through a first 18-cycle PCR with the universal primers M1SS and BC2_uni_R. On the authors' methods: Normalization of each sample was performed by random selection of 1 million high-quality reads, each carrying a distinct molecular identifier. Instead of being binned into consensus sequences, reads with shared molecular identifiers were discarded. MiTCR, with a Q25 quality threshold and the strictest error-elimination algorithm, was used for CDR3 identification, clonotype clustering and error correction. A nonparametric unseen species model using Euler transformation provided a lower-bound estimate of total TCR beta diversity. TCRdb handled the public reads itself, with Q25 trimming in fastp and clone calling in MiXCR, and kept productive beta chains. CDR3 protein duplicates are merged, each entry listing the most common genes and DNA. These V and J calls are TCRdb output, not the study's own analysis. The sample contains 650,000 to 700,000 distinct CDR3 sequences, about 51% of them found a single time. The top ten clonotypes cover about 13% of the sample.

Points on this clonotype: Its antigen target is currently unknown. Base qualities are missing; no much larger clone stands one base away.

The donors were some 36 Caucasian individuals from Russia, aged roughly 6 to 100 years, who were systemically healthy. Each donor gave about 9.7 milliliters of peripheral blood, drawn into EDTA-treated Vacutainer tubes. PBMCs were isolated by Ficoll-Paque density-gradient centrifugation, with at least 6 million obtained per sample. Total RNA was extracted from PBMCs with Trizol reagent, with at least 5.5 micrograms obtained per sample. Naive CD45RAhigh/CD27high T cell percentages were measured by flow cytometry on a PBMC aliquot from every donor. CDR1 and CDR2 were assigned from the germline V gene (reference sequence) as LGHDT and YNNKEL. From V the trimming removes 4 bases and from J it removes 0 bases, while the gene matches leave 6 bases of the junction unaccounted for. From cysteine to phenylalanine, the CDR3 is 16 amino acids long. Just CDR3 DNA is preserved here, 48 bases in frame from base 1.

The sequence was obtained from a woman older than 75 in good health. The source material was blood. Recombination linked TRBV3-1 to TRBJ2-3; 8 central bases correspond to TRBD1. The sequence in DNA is TGTGCCAGCAGCCGAGACAGGGGAATTAGCACAGATACGCAGTATTTT. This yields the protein CASSRDRGISTDTQYF.